The present T cell receptor (beta chain) was sequenced within a study of T cell repertoires in cytomegalovirus infection. TCRdb re-derived calls from the reads in MiXCR, one entry per CDR3 protein. The table shows hundreds of thousands of distinct CDR3 sequences, with about a third occurring only once. This clonotype turned up a few times. The antigen remains undetermined. V was clipped by 5 bases and J by 1 base, with 12 bases between them. CDR1 is SEHNR and CDR2 is FQNEAQ in the germline V gene (reference sequence). This CDR3 contains 14 residues. The chain joins TRBV7-9 to TRBJ2-7, with D hard to call. The sequence was collected from a human donor in good health (CMV status not recorded). Some clones in this sample may be carry-over from other donors' samples. The input for sequencing was cultured CD8+ T cells from PBMCs, taken from culture after CMV antigen stimulation. The CDR3 nucleotides are TGTGCCAGCAGCCCGACAACTCTTTCCTACGAGCAGTACTTC. Its protein product is CASSPTTLSYEQYF.